This T cell receptor beta chain emerged from a study of T cell responses to AZD1222 COVID-19 vaccine. This CDR3 has 15 amino acids. Method: immunoSEQ multiplex PCR; TCRdb's copy keeps in-frame clones and lacks some. The sample holds roughly 190,000 clones, roughly nine tenths seen once. With regard to this clone: Its specificity is not known.

Study findings and constraints: Unmutated regions of variants are reportedly targeted by nearly half of spike-specific TCRs. Repertoires were obtained solely post-peak T cell response.

The source was peripheral blood, collected 28 days after the second AZD1222 dose. The chain couples TRBV21-1 to TRBJ1-2. TRBV21-1 is annotated as a pseudogene. This receptor was obtained from an adult who received the AZD1222 COVID-19 vaccine. The CDR3 reads CASSPRLSALYGYTF. As DNA, the CDR3 is TGTGCCAGCAGCCCCCGGCTCTCGGCCCTCTATGGCTACACCTTC.